This T cell receptor (beta chain) was found in a study of blood T cells in healthy people across ages. The CDR3 covers 16 residues. With 1 base removed from V and 0 bases from J, the gap between germline ends came to 10 bases. Germline CDR1 and CDR2: MGHRA and YSYEKL. Extractions gave at least 5.5 micrograms of total RNA per sample. Combining a sample-barcoded 5' primer with a J-beta primer mix, a second PCR ran for about 6 to 12 cycles. A single record per CDR3 protein comes from TCRdb applying MiXCR to the 5' RACE reads. Among about 1.5 million distinct CDR3 sequences, 35% to 45% were seen once, and the ten largest hold 7% to 9.5%.

The sample was blood. The sequence derives from a woman younger than 35 in good health. The chain combines TRBV4-1 with TRBJ2-1; D is perhaps TRBD2 (6 bases). The CDR3: CASSQGSGFSYNEQFF. Here the CDR3 DNA reads TGCGCCAGCAGCCAAGGGAGCGGGTTCTCCTACAATGAGCAGTTCTTC.